These T cell receptor beta chains were read from a single sample in a study of T cell responses to AZD1222 COVID-19 vaccine. Produced via immunoSEQ multiplex PCR; TCRdb's table is partial and in-frame only. The sample yields about 150,000 clones, 91% seen once. The specimen comprised peripheral blood, sampled on day 0 of AZD1222 vaccination. The receptors stem from an adult in good health. Each CDR3 is given with its conserved first and last residue. D genes are given only for firm matches. Clone size is stated in some rows and not others, as once, few, many or a class when expanded.

d_gene: -; v_gene: TRBV7-9; j_gene: TRBJ2-5; abundance: few; CDR3aa: CASSFSRQPLETQYF; CDR3nt: TGTGCCAGCAGCTTTAGCCGACAGCCCCTGGAGACCCAGTACTTC
d_gene: -; v_gene: TRBV12-3/TRBV12-4; j_gene: TRBJ1-1; abundance: -; CDR3aa: CASSHQTLTEAFF; CDR3nt: TGTGCCAGCAGTCACCAGACGTTGACTGAAGCTTTCTTT
d_gene: -; v_gene: TRBV27; j_gene: TRBJ2-3; abundance: -; CDR3aa: CASSSRRDTQYF; CDR3nt: TGTGCCAGCAGTTCAAGACGCGATACGCAGTATTTT
d_gene: -; v_gene: TRBV2; j_gene: TRBJ1-4; abundance: -; CDR3aa: CATFLNGEKLFF; CDR3nt: TGTGCCACTTTCCTCAACGGTGAAAAACTGTTTTTT
d_gene: -; v_gene: TRBV18; j_gene: TRBJ2-1; abundance: once; CDR3aa: CASSRDKAGDEQFF; CDR3nt: TGTGCCAGCTCACGGGACAAAGCAGGGGATGAGCAGTTCTTC
d_gene: -; v_gene: TRBV5-6; j_gene: TRBJ1-1; abundance: -; CDR3aa: CASRPAFPGQNTEAFF; CDR3nt: TGTGCCAGCAGGCCTGCTTTTCCGGGACAGAACACTGAAGCTTTCTTT
d_gene: -; v_gene: TRBV7-9; j_gene: TRBJ2-3; abundance: -; CDR3aa: CASNHREDPIVGTDTQYF; CDR3nt: TGTGCCAGCAACCACAGGGAAGACCCAATTGTTGGGACAGATACGCAGTATTTT
d_gene: -; v_gene: TRBV20-1; j_gene: TRBJ1-2; abundance: -; CDR3aa: CSTMGGYGYTF; CDR3nt: TGCAGTACCATGGGTGGCTATGGCTACACCTTC
d_gene: TRBD1; v_gene: TRBV19; j_gene: TRBJ1-2; abundance: -; CDR3aa: CASSIDRTGALGYTF; CDR3nt: TGTGCCAGTAGTATAGATAGGACAGGTGCGTTGGGCTACACCTTC
d_gene: -; v_gene: TRBV6-5; j_gene: TRBJ2-7; abundance: -; CDR3aa: CASSYETRSGPYEQYF; CDR3nt: TGTGCCAGCAGTTATGAAACTAGGAGTGGCCCCTACGAGCAGTACTTC
d_gene: TRBD2; v_gene: TRBV5-4; j_gene: TRBJ2-7; abundance: -; CDR3aa: CASSSELLAGVHEQYF; CDR3nt: TGTGCCAGCAGCTCCGAGTTACTAGCGGGAGTCCACGAGCAGTACTTC
d_gene: -; v_gene: TRBV12-3/TRBV12-4; j_gene: TRBJ2-2; abundance: -; CDR3aa: CASSKSGFGELFF; CDR3nt: TGTGCCAGCAGTAAGTCGGGATTCGGGGAGCTGTTTTTT
d_gene: -; v_gene: TRBV27; j_gene: TRBJ1-2; abundance: -; CDR3aa: CASRPSGLYGYTF; CDR3nt: TGTGCCAGCCGACCATCCGGGCTGTATGGCTACACCTTC
d_gene: -; v_gene: TRBV27; j_gene: TRBJ2-2; abundance: -; CDR3aa: CASRLQAQLFTGELFF; CDR3nt: TGTGCCAGCCGGCTCCAAGCTCAACTTTTTACCGGGGAGCTGTTTTTT
d_gene: TRBD1; v_gene: TRBV24-1; j_gene: TRBJ1-1; abundance: -; CDR3aa: CATSDSQTGVNTEAFF; CDR3nt: TGTGCCACCAGTGACTCACAGACAGGGGTGAACACTGAAGCTTTCTTT
d_gene: TRBD1; v_gene: TRBV19; j_gene: TRBJ2-1; abundance: -; CDR3aa: CASSIISGTGGSNEQFF; CDR3nt: TGTGCCAGTAGTATTATATCCGGGACAGGGGGGTCCAATGAGCAGTTCTTC
d_gene: TRBD1; v_gene: TRBV5-5; j_gene: TRBJ1-3; abundance: -; CDR3aa: CASSFGQGAIVSGNTIYF; CDR3nt: TGTGCCAGCAGCTTCGGACAGGGGGCGATCGTATCTGGAAACACCATATATTTT
d_gene: -; v_gene: TRBV19; j_gene: TRBJ2-7; abundance: -; CDR3aa: CASSVGSRDTGEQYF; CDR3nt: TGTGCCAGTAGTGTCGGATCCCGGGATACGGGGGAGCAGTACTTC
d_gene: -; v_gene: TRBV9; j_gene: TRBJ2-2; abundance: -; CDR3aa: CASSVAGRAGELFF; CDR3nt: TGTGCCAGCAGCGTAGCGGGTAGGGCCGGGGAGCTGTTTTTT
d_gene: -; v_gene: TRBV7-2; j_gene: TRBJ1-1; abundance: -; CDR3aa: CASSLEGARNTEAFF; CDR3nt: TGTGCCAGCAGCTTGGAGGGTGCCCGGAACACTGAAGCTTTCTTT
d_gene: TRBD1; v_gene: TRBV3-1/TRBV3-2; j_gene: TRBJ1-1; abundance: -; CDR3aa: CASSLGGLNTEAFF; CDR3nt: TGTGCCAGCAGCCTAGGGGGCCTGAACACTGAAGCTTTCTTT
d_gene: -; v_gene: TRBV10-3; j_gene: TRBJ2-2; abundance: -; CDR3aa: CAISDISNTGELFF; CDR3nt: TGTGCCATCAGCGACATCTCGAACACCGGGGAGCTGTTTTTT
d_gene: -; v_gene: TRBV27; j_gene: TRBJ2-4; abundance: once; CDR3aa: CASSFGQGPLADIQYF; CDR3nt: TGTGCCAGCAGTTTCGGGCAGGGACCCTTGGCTGACATTCAGTACTTC
d_gene: TRBD2; v_gene: TRBV14; j_gene: TRBJ2-1; abundance: -; CDR3aa: CASSQDLMSSGYNEQFF; CDR3nt: TGTGCCAGCAGCCAAGATCTTATGTCTAGCGGATACAATGAGCAGTTCTTC
d_gene: -; v_gene: TRBV29-1; j_gene: TRBJ1-2; abundance: -; CDR3aa: CSVDRDYGYTF; CDR3nt: TGCAGCGTTGACAGGGACTATGGCTACACCTTC
d_gene: -; v_gene: TRBV2; j_gene: TRBJ2-7; abundance: once; CDR3aa: CASSDVGGASYEQYF; CDR3nt: TGTGCCAGCAGTGACGTAGGGGGGGCCTCCTACGAGCAGTACTTC
d_gene: TRBD1; v_gene: TRBV7-2; j_gene: TRBJ1-6; abundance: -; CDR3aa: CASSFDRGSSPLHF; CDR3nt: TGTGCCAGCAGCTTCGACAGGGGAAGTTCACCCCTCCACTTT
d_gene: -; v_gene: TRBV5-8; j_gene: TRBJ1-2; abundance: -; CDR3aa: CASRSGSYGYTF; CDR3nt: TGTGCCAGCAGATCCGGGAGCTATGGCTACACCTTC
d_gene: -; v_gene: TRBV6-1; j_gene: TRBJ2-7; abundance: -; CDR3aa: CASSEAGVGEQYF; CDR3nt: TGTGCCAGCAGTGAAGCGGGAGTAGGGGAGCAGTACTTC
d_gene: -; v_gene: TRBV6-1; j_gene: TRBJ1-2; abundance: -; CDR3aa: CASSEGYGGGYGYTF; CDR3nt: TGTGCCAGCAGTGAAGGGTATGGGGGGGGCTATGGCTACACCTTC
d_gene: TRBD1; v_gene: TRBV18; j_gene: TRBJ2-2; abundance: -; CDR3aa: CASSPPGGTGFRTGELFF; CDR3nt: TGTGCCAGCTCACCACCCGGCGGGACAGGGTTTCGCACCGGGGAGCTGTTTTTT
d_gene: -; v_gene: TRBV3-1/TRBV3-2; j_gene: TRBJ2-5; abundance: -; CDR3aa: CASTPRTQYF; CDR3nt: TGTGCCAGCACCCCGAGGACCCAGTACTTC
d_gene: -; v_gene: TRBV4-3; j_gene: TRBJ2-2; abundance: -; CDR3aa: CASSQVPGYGTGELFF; CDR3nt: TGCGCCAGCAGCCAAGTACCAGGGTACGGGACCGGGGAGCTGTTTTTT
d_gene: -; v_gene: TRBV15; j_gene: TRBJ1-4; abundance: -; CDR3aa: CATSREGGPANEKLFF; CDR3nt: TGTGCCACCAGCAGAGAGGGGGGCCCGGCTAATGAAAAACTGTTTTTT
d_gene: -; v_gene: TRBV19; j_gene: TRBJ1-3; abundance: once; CDR3aa: CASSPSGVGNTIYF; CDR3nt: TGTGCCAGTAGCCCCTCCGGAGTAGGGAACACCATATATTTT
d_gene: -; v_gene: TRBV7-2; j_gene: TRBJ1-6; abundance: -; CDR3aa: CASSLHSAGANSPLHF; CDR3nt: TGTGCCAGCAGCTTACATTCTGCAGGGGCCAATTCACCCCTCCACTTT
d_gene: TRBD2; v_gene: TRBV4-3; j_gene: TRBJ2-3; abundance: -; CDR3aa: CASSQALTGGGDTQYF; CDR3nt: TGCGCCAGCAGCCAAGCCTTGACGGGGGGAGGAGATACGCAGTATTTT
d_gene: TRBD1; v_gene: TRBV9; j_gene: TRBJ1-6; abundance: -; CDR3aa: CASSVGRGDYSPLHF; CDR3nt: TGTGCCAGCAGCGTAGGCAGGGGGGATTATTCACCCCTCCACTTT
d_gene: -; v_gene: TRBV7-2; j_gene: TRBJ2-7; abundance: -; CDR3aa: CASSLVRSSYEQYF; CDR3nt: TGTGCCAGCAGCTTAGTTAGGAGCTCCTACGAGCAGTACTTC
d_gene: -; v_gene: TRBV25-1; j_gene: TRBJ1-2; abundance: -; CDR3aa: CASSGLYGYTF; CDR3nt: TGTGCCAGCAGTGGGTTGTATGGCTACACCTTC
d_gene: TRBD2; v_gene: TRBV7-6; j_gene: TRBJ2-2; abundance: few; CDR3aa: CASSLRGLAVTGELFF; CDR3nt: TGTGCCAGCAGCTTAAGGGGACTAGCGGTAACCGGGGAGCTGTTTTTT
d_gene: -; v_gene: TRBV7-9; j_gene: TRBJ1-2; abundance: -; CDR3aa: CASSLQGSSNYGYTF; CDR3nt: TGTGCCAGCAGCTTACAAGGAAGCAGCAACTATGGCTACACCTTC
d_gene: -; v_gene: TRBV27; j_gene: TRBJ1-4; abundance: -; CDR3aa: CASRRGTVGEKLFF; CDR3nt: TGTGCCAGCAGGAGGGGTACAGTGGGAGAAAAACTGTTTTTT
d_gene: -; v_gene: TRBV9; j_gene: TRBJ1-5; abundance: -; CDR3aa: CASSEGNMDQPQHF; CDR3nt: TGTGCCAGCAGCGAGGGGAATATGGATCAGCCCCAGCATTTT
d_gene: TRBD1; v_gene: TRBV6-5; j_gene: TRBJ1-4; abundance: -; CDR3aa: CASSPPGQDEKLFF; CDR3nt: TGTGCCAGCAGCCCCCCGGGACAGGATGAAAAACTGTTTTTT
d_gene: -; v_gene: TRBV12-3/TRBV12-4; j_gene: TRBJ1-2; abundance: once; CDR3aa: CASSLGQHYGYTF; CDR3nt: TGTGCCAGCAGTTTAGGGCAACACTATGGCTACACCTTC
d_gene: -; v_gene: TRBV18; j_gene: TRBJ2-7; abundance: -; CDR3aa: CASSQGPEAPAPSYEQYF; CDR3nt: TGTGCCAGCTCACAAGGGCCTGAGGCTCCGGCCCCCTCCTACGAGCAGTACTTC
d_gene: TRBD1; v_gene: TRBV10-3; j_gene: TRBJ1-2; abundance: -; CDR3aa: CAISESNRGNYGYTF; CDR3nt: TGTGCCATCAGTGAGTCGAACAGGGGGAACTATGGCTACACCTTC
d_gene: -; v_gene: TRBV6-2/TRBV6-3; j_gene: TRBJ2-3; abundance: once; CDR3aa: CASSYISGDGTDTQYF; CDR3nt: TGTGCCAGCAGTTACATATCGGGGGACGGCACAGATACGCAGTATTTT